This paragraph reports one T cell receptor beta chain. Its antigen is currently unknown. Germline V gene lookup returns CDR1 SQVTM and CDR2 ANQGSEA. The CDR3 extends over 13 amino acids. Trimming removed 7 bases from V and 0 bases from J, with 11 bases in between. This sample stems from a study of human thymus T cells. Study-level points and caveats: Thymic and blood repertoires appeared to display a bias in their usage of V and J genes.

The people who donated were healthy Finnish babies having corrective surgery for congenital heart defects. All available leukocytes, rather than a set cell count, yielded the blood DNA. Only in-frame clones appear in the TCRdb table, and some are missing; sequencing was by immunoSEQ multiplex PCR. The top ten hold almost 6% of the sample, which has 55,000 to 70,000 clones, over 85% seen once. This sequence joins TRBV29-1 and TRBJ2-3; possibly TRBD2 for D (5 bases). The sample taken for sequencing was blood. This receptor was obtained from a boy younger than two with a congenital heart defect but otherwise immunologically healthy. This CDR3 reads CSGRGTSTDTQYF. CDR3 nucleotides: TGCAGCGGTCGGGGAACTAGCACAGATACGCAGTATTTT.